This T cell receptor (beta chain) was obtained from a study of B cell selection in AIRE deficiency. Sorting defined conventional CD4 T cells as CD4+CD127+. The CDR3 is 15 amino acids. The V segment lost 5 bases and the J segment 3 bases; nucleotides outside the gene matches: 6. Germline-derived CDR1 and CDR2 are KGHSH and LQKENI. A remark on this clone: Its antigen remains unknown.

Broader study findings: Shared Treg sequences had shorter CDR3s, biased toward rearrangements with few non-templated insertions. In TCRBV usage, CDR3 length and diversity, patient Tconv and Treg cells matched healthy donors. About 30.6% of healthy-shared Treg sequences were found among patient Tconv cells.

As originally analysed: Approximately 1.1x10^5 patient and 13.4x10^4 healthy donor in-frame TCRbeta sequences came from conventional T cells. Libraries were prepared by immunoSEQ multiplex PCR; TCRdb keeps only in-frame clonotypes and omits some of them. From that table come the V and J calls and clone size; the DNA was used to work out D and trimming. The sample shows 25,000 or so clones, 95% to 98% of them seen only once. The chain employs TRBV18 and TRBJ2-7, with 11 bases fitting TRBD2. The sample comprised conventional CD4+ T cells sorted from PBMCs. This sequence originates from a human donor with AIRE deficiency. The CDR3 DNA follows: TGTGCCAGCTCAGCCGGGACTAGCGGAATCTACGAGCAGTACTTC. The encoded protein is CASSAGTSGIYEQYF. The whole variable domain, filled in from reference TRBV18 and TRBJ2-7, reads NAGVMQNPRHLVRRRGQEARLRCSPMKGHSHVYWYRQLPEEGLKFMVYLQKENIIDESGMPKERFSAEFPKEGPSILRIQQVVRGDSAAYFCASSAGTSGIYEQYFGPGTRLTVT.